This T cell receptor (beta chain) was retrieved from a study of T cells in localized non-small cell lung cancer. This clone has a handful of counts. Its antigen is still unknown. The method was immunoSEQ multiplex PCR; TCRdb's version includes in-frame clones alone and lacks a portion of them. This sample carries 2,500 to 3,000 clones, approximately 21% of them seen once, and the ten largest clones take 20% to 30%. Study-level points and caveats: The highest T cell clonality was in uninvolved adjacent lung, above tumor.

This clonotype originated in a male donor aged 60 or over with stage II squamous cell lung carcinoma. The input for sequencing was lung tumor tissue, taken before any cancer treatment.

The chain's CDR3 is CASLGAGGEKLFF. DNA of the CDR3: TGTGCCAGCTTGGGGGCGGGTGGTGAAAAACTGTTTTTT. This chain uses TRBV28 with TRBJ1-4; a weak D match, TRBD1 (6 bases). Germline CDR1 and CDR2: MDHEN and SYDVKM. The CDR3 is made up of 13 amino acids. Trimming removed 8 bases at V and 7 bases at J, with 14 bases between.